The 20 T cell receptor beta chains listed next were all sequenced from one sample in a study of blood T cell repertoires in COVID-19. Repertoires were generated with immunoSEQ multiplex PCR, while TCRdb's copy carries only in-frame clones and drops some. This table holds some 180,000 clones, roughly four fifths found once. Sequencing was performed on peripheral blood. The receptors stem from a woman of 80 years or more with acute or convalescent COVID-19.

This chain connects TRBV19 to TRBJ2-1, with TRBD1 identical over 10 bases. In germline, CDR1 is LNHDA, CDR2 SQIVND (reference sequence). The CDR3 is made up of 15 amino acids. The junction had 6 bases not matched to a gene; V was cut back by 5 bases and J by 5 bases. The CDR3 sequence is CASSPGQGNHNEQFF. CDR3 DNA: TGTGCCAGTAGTCCGGGACAGGGGAACCACAATGAGCAGTTCTTC.

The rearrangement links TRBV4-3 to TRBJ2-2, with TRBD2 matching over 8 bases. The CDR3 length is 15 residues. Germline CDR1 is LGHNA and CDR2 is YSLEER. V trimming: 5 bases; J trimming: 6 bases; junction bases outside the gene matches: 8. CDR3 coding DNA: TGCGCCAGCAGCTCAACGGGGGGGTACCCCGGGGAGCTGTTTTTT. Protein product: CASSSTGGYPGELFF.

This rearrangement joins TRBV5-4 to TRBJ2-3; 13 positions agree with TRBD2. The V gene end was trimmed by 4 bases and the J gene end by 6 bases; junction bases not matched to a gene: 8. This CDR3 comprises 16 residues. The germline V gene has CDR1 SGHNT and CDR2 YYREEE (reference sequence). The CDR3 DNA reads as TGTGCCAGCAGCACCGGACTAGCGGGGGTCCAGGATACGCAGTATTTT. Protein product: CASSTGLAGVQDTQYF.

This rearrangement joins TRBV2 to TRBJ1-1; D not certain. The CDR3 is 13 residues long. Looked up from germline, CDR1 is SNHLY and CDR2 is FYNNEI. V was shortened by 9 bases and J by 0 bases, with 11 bases between the two germline ends. The CDR3 here is CASRRIMNTEAFF. The DNA for the CDR3 is TGTGCCAGTCGGCGGATCATGAACACTGAAGCTTTCTTT.

This clone has only one observation. The junction does not match germline at one end; this may be a read error. The CDR3 DNA reads TGTGCCGCCAGTGATGCGACAGGGGGTTTGAACACTCAGTACTTC. Translation: CAASDATGGLNTQYF. The chain joins TRBV24-1 to TRBJ2-4; TRBD1 agrees at 9 bases. CDR1 and CDR2 from the germline V gene are KGHDR and SFDVKD. CDR3 size: 15 residues.

The rearrangement links TRBV28 to TRBJ2-2; the match to TRBD2 covers 8 bases. CDR3 length: 15 amino acids. V was clipped by 2 bases and J by 4 bases; unmatched bases: 3. Germline CDR1 is MDHEN and CDR2 is SYDVKM. CDR3 coding DNA: TGTGCCAGCAGTTTAGCGGGGGGCCCCACCGGGGAGCTGTTTTTT. It codes for CASSLAGGPTGELFF.

The chain couples TRBV5-3 to TRBJ1-4, with a tentative D call TRBD1 (6 bases). TRBV5-3 is an open reading frame whose function is uncertain. The V end was cut by 6 bases, the J end by 6 bases, with 18 bases between. The CDR3 is made up of 15 amino acids. As DNA, the CDR3 is TGTGCCAGAAACAAACTCCAACAGGGAGATGAAAAACTGTTTTTT. Protein product: CARNKLQQGDEKLFF.

The chain combines TRBV19 with TRBJ2-5; 7 bases line up with TRBD2. The CDR3 contains 15 residues. The germline gives CDR1 LNHDA, CDR2 SQIVND (reference sequence). The V segment lost 1 base and the J segment 2 bases; nucleotides outside the gene matches: 4. The CDR3 reads CASSIGEGRQETQYF. The CDR3 coding sequence is TGTGCCAGTAGTATAGGGGAGGGGAGGCAAGAGACCCAGTACTTC.

The chain has TRBV7-3 and TRBJ1-4, with D possibly matching TRBD1 (6 bases). Germline assignment: CDR1 SGHTA and CDR2 FQGTGA. This CDR3 has 15 residues. V was clipped by 4 bases and J by 4 bases, with 13 bases between them. The CDR3 loop is CASSSTGGFNEKLFF. The DNA for the CDR3 is TGTGCCAGCAGCTCCACGGGGGGCTTTAATGAAAAACTGTTTTTT. Full variable domain (remainder filled in from reference TRBV7-3 and TRBJ1-4): GAGVSQTPSNKVTEKGKYVELRCDPISGHTALYWYRQSLGQGPEFLIYFQGTGAADDSGLPNDRFFAVRPEGSVSTLKIQRTERGDSAVYLCASSSTGGFNEKLFFGSGTQLSVL.

The rearrangement uses TRBV10-3 and TRBJ1-2; 11 bases are a match to TRBD1. The trim removed 6 bases at V and 8 bases at J, leaving 14 bases unmatched. The CDR3 length is 16 residues. From germline, CDR1 is ENHRY and CDR2 SYGVKD. CDR3 region: CAIREHAGTGGRGYTF. The CDR3, as DNA: TGTGCCATCAGGGAACACGCCGGGACAGGGGGTAGGGGCTACACCTTC.

The rearrangement links TRBV5-1 to TRBJ2-1, with D possibly being TRBD2 (5 bases). This CDR3 contains 16 residues. Trimming took off 1 base at V and 2 bases at J, with 13 bases between the two ends. Germline CDR1 is SGHRS and CDR2 is YFSETQ. The DNA for the CDR3 is TGCGCCAGCAGCTTGCGAGTGGGGAGAACCTACAATGAGCAGTTCTTC. Amino acids: CASSLRVGRTYNEQFF.

J is TRBJ2-3 and V is TRBV27, with 9 nucleotides matching TRBD1. The CDR3 contains 17 residues. Per germline, CDR1 MNHEY and CDR2 SMNVEV (reference sequence). J lost 9 bases, V lost 4 bases, and 17 bases had no gene match. The DNA for the CDR3 is TGTGCCAGCAGTTCCAATTACCGGGACAGGGTTATGGGAACGCAGTATTTT. It is translated as CASSSNYRDRVMGTQYF.

This clone was detected once. The rearrangement links TRBV19 to TRBJ2-4, with D maybe TRBD1 (5 bases). Trimming took 0 bases from V and 6 from J, leaving 6 bases between them. CDR3 length equals 13 residues. Germline CDR1 and CDR2: LNHDA and SQIVND (reference sequence). The CDR3 region has the DNA TGTGCCAGTAGTATAGACAGGGCAAACATTCAGTACTTC. Translation: CASSIDRANIQYF.

DNA for the CDR3: TGTGCCATCAAAGGCCGGGGGGGCGCTAGCACAGATACGCAGTATTTT. It codes for CAIKGRGGASTDTQYF. The V gene is TRBV10-3, the J gene TRBJ2-3; 8 nucleotides align to TRBD2. Looked up from germline, CDR1 is ENHRY and CDR2 is SYGVKD. J was trimmed by 0 bases and V by 7 bases; bases with no gene match: 9. The CDR3 has 16 residues.

J is TRBJ2-7 and V is TRBV30; 9 bases match TRBD1. The CDR3 is 13 residues long. With V trimmed by 3 bases and J by 4 bases, 4 bases remained unmatched. Germline V gene data show CDR1 as GTSNPN and CDR2 as SVGIG (reference sequence). The CDR3 DNA follows: TGTGCCTGGAGCCCCGACAGGGGGTACGAGCAGTACTTC. Translating gives CAWSPDRGYEQYF.

The rearrangement links TRBV5-1 to TRBJ1-1; D remains unclear. Germline V gives CDR1 SGHRS, CDR2 YFSETQ. Deletions cut 0 bases from V and 1 base from J, with 4 bases between. The CDR3 covers 13 residues. Here the CDR3 reads CASSLGRNTEAFF. CDR3 in DNA: TGCGCCAGCAGCTTGGGTCGGAACACTGAAGCTTTCTTT.

The sample holds a few counts of this clone. V usage is TRBV7-2 and J usage is TRBJ1-6; D gene unclear. Germline CDR1 reads SGHTA; CDR2 reads FQGNSA. V was trimmed by 6 bases and J by 6 bases, leaving 15 bases between them. The CDR3 is 15 amino acids. CDR3 coding DNA: TGTGCCAGCAGTCTAGAGCTGGTCCCTAATTCACCCCTCCACTTT. This encodes CASSLELVPNSPLHF. The complete variable domain, with remaining parts taken from reference TRBV7-2 and TRBJ1-6, reads GAGVSQSPSNKVTEKGKDVELRCDPISGHTALYWYRQSLGQGLEFLIYFQGNSAPDKSGLPSDRFSAERTGGSVSTLTIQRTQQEDSAVYLCASSLELVPNSPLHFGNGTRLTVT.

J is TRBJ2-5 and V is TRBV18, with 9 bases fitting TRBD1. V was pared by 6 bases and J by 3 bases, with 5 bases of the junction left unmatched. CDR3 length equals 14 residues. The germline V gene has CDR1 KGHSH and CDR2 LQKENI. CDR3 loop: CASSRTGAKETQYF. The DNA for the CDR3 is TGTGCCAGCTCTCGGACAGGGGCGAAAGAGACCCAGTACTTC.

V and J are TRBV15 and TRBJ2-5; unclear D gene. V was clipped by 0 bases and J by 5 bases, with 10 bases between them. This CDR3 region has 14 residues. CDR1 and CDR2 (germline): LNHNV, YYDKDF (reference sequence). The CDR3 nucleotides are TGTGCCACCAGCAGAGATCCTCGGAGTGAGACCCAGTACTTC. The encoded protein is CATSRDPRSETQYF. Full variable domain (outside the CDR3, taken from reference TRBV15 and TRBJ2-5): DAMVIQNPRYQVTQFGKPVTLSCSQTLNHNVMYWYQQKSSQAPKLLFHYYDKDFNNEADTPDNFQSRRPNTSFCFLDIRSPGLGDTAMYLCATSRDPRSETQYFGPGTRLLVL.

The chain uses TRBV3-1 (or the pseudogene TRBV3-2) and TRBJ2-1, with 7 positions matching TRBD2. The junction had 6 bases not matched to a gene; V was cut back by 4 bases and J by 0 bases. Germline V gene lookup returns CDR1 LGHDT and CDR2 YNNKEL (reference sequence). This CDR3 is built from 16 residues. The DNA for the CDR3 is TGTGCCAGCAGCCTACCGGGGGGAACCTCCTACAATGAGCAGTTCTTC. Protein: CASSLPGGTSYNEQFF.